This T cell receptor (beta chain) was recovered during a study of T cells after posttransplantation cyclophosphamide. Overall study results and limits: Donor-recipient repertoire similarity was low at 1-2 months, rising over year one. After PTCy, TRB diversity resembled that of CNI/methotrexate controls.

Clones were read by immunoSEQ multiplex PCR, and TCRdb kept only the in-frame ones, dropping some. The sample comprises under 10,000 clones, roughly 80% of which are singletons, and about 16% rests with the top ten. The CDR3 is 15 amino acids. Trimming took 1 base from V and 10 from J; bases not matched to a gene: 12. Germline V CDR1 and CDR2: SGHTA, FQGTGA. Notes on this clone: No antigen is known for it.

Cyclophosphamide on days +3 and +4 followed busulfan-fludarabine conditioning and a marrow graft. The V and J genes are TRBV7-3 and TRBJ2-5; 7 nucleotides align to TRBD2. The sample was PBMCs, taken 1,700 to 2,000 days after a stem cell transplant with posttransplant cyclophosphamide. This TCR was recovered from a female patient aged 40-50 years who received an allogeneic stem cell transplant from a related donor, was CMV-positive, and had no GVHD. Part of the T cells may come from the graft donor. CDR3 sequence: CASSLIGGGNRNQYF. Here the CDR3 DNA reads TGTGCCAGCAGCTTAATCGGCGGGGGAAACCGTAACCAGTACTTC.